This T cell receptor (beta chain) was retrieved from a study of neoadjuvant anti-PD-1 for oral cavity cancer listed by TCRdb under 2021. Notes on the research overall: Three to four biweekly doses of nivolumab at 3 mg/kg were mostly administered to patients before curative-intent surgical resection. A fourth nivolumab dose was given around day 43 to patients without progression, and definitive surgical resection was performed in those patients on days 50-56. Under RECIST 1.1, a patient counted as a responder if showing complete response, partial response or stable disease, and as a non-responder if showing progression. The parent correlative cohort had around 13 patients and a response rate of more than 25%. The paper as a whole reports these results and caveats: A higher pretreatment blood Treg/Th17 ratio correlated with both higher pretreatment blood TCRbeta clonality and lower post-treatment tumor TCRbeta clonality. TCR analyses included only a few patients per response group, and the authors called for larger cohorts for validation. After neoadjuvant nivolumab, significantly higher T cell clonality (Gini index) was found within PBMCs in non-responders than in responders.

The time point label, read with the paper, signifies: after neoadjuvant nivolumab, at surgical resection. None of the patients had received prior systemic or radiation treatment, and all were newly diagnosed with stage II-IVA oral cavity squamous cell carcinoma. The cohort was composed of patients with HPV-negative, locally advanced oral cavity squamous cell carcinoma. No culture maintenance or expansion was done, as the peripheral blood mononuclear cells went straight to analysis. Samples were obtained from a longitudinal correlative study of a single-arm phase II trial of neoadjuvant nivolumab in oral cavity squamous cell carcinoma. Subject-matched pre- and post-treatment PBMCs and tumors from three responders and three non-responders underwent genomic DNA-based TCRbeta sequencing. Peripheral blood mononuclear cells were collected before nivolumab treatment and again after treatment, at the time of surgery. The Maxwell RSC DNA from Cells kit was used to extract genomic DNA from PBMCs.

Per the germline V gene (reference sequence), MNHEY is the CDR1 and SMNVEV is the CDR2. Trimming costs V 5 bases and J 0 bases, and their ends lie 11 bases apart. Measured from the cysteine to the phenylalanine, the CDR3 is 15 residues long. Left in the record is the CDR3 DNA by itself, 45 bases read in frame from the first base. This clone appeared a single time. The specificity of this receptor is unknown. Base qualities were left out, and no much larger clone turns up one base away. For deep sequencing, PBMC libraries mostly used 400 to 500 ng of input genomic DNA, with six replicates for each sample. The immunoSEQ hsTCRbeta kit was used to prepare TCRbeta libraries, following the manufacturer's instructions. An Illumina NovaSeq 6000 S4 flow cell was used to sequence the final libraries, which had first been combined to 3 nM. The authors' pipeline ran thus. The immunoSEQ Analyzer was used for raw data preprocessing and quality control. The analysis was restricted to productive rearrangements, with each unique CDR3 amino acid sequence defining a clonotype. Using the R package tcR, the researchers computed the Gini-Simpson index as their estimate of repertoire clonality. Student's t test was used to compare Gini indices, while Pearson correlation assessed associations with tumor size change. TCRdb obtained this table from immuneACCESS and retained in-frame rearrangements with V and J assigned. These tables miss some clones; where compared with another copy, unresolved V genes account for less than half of the shortfall, and the remainder is unexplained. V and J calls and clone size are given by that table; D and trimming were obtained from the DNA. This sample lists fewer than 90,000 clones; 85% were detected once. The ten largest clones represent approximately 3% of the sample.

Recombination joined TRBV27 with TRBJ2-1; the D gene assignment is ambiguous. Sequenced material: PBMCs, taken after nivolumab (anti-PD-1) treatment. The receptor's source is a person aged 35-79 years with oral cavity squamous cell carcinoma. The CDR3 protein is CASSPRLGSYNEQFF. The DNA sequence reads TGTGCCAGCAGTCCCCGACTGGGCTCCTACAATGAGCAGTTCTTC.